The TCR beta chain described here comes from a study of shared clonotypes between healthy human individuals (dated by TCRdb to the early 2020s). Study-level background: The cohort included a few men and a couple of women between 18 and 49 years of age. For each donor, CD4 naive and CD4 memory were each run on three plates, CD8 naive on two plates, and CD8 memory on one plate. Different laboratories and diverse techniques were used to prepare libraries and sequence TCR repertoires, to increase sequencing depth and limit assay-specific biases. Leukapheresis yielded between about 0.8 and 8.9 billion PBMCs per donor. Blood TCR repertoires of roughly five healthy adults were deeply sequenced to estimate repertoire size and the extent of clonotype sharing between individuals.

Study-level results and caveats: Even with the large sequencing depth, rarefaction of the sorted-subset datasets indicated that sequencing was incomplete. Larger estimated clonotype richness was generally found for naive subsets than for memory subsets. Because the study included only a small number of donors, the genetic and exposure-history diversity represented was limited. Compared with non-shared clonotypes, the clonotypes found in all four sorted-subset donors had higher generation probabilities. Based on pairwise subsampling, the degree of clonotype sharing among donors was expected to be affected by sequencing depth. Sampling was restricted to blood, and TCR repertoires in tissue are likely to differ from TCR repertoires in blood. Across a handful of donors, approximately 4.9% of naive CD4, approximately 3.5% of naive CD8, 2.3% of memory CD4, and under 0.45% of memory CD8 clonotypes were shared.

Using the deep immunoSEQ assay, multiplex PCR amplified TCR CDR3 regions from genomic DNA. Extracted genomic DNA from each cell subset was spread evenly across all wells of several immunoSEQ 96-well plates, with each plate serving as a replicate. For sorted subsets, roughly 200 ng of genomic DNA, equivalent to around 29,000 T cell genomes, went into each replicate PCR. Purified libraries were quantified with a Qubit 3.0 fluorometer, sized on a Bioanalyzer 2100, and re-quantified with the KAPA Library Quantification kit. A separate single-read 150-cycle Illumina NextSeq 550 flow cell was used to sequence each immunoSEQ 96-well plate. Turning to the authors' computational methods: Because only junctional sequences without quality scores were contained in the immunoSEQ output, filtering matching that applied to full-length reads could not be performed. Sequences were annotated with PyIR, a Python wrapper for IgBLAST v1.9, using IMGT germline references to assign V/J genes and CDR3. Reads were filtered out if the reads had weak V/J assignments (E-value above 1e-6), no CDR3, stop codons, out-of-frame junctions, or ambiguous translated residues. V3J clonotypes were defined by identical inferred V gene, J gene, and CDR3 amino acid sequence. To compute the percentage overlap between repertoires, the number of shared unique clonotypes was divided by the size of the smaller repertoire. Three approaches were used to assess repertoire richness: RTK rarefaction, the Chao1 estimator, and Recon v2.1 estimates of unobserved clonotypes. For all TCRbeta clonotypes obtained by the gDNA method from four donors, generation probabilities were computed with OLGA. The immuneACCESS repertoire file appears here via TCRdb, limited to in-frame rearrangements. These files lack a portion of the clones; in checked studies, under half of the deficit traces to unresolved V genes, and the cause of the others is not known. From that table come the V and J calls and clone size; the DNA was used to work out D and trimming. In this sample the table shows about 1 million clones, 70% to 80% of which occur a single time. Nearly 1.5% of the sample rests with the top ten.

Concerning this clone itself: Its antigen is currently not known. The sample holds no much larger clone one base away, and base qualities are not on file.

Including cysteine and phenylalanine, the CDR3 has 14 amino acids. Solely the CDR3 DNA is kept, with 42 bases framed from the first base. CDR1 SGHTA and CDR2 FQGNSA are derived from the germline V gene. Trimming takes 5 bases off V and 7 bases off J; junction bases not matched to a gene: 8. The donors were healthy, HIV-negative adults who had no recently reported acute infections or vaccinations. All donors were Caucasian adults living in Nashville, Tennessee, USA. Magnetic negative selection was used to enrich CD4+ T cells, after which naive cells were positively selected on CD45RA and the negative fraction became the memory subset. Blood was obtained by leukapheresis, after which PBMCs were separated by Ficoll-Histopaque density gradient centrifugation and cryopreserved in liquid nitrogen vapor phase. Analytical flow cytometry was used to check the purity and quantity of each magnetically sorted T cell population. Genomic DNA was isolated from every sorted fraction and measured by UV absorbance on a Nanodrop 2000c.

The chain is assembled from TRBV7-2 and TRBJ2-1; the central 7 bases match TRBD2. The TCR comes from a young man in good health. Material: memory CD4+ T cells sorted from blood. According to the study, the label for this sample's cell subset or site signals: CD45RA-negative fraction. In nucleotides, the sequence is TGTGCCAGCAGCCTCAGGGCGGGAGCTAATGAGCAGTTCTTC. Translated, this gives CASSLRAGANEQFF. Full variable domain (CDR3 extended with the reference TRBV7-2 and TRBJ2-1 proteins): GAGVSQSPSNKVTEKGKDVELRCDPISGHTALYWYRQSLGQGLEFLIYFQGNSAPDKSGLPSDRFSAERTGGSVSTLTIQRTQQEDSAVYLCASSLRAGANEQFFGPGTRLTVL.